Described below is a single T cell receptor beta chain sequence and its context. Its antigen is unidentified. The sample originates from a study of blood T cells in healthy people across ages. Notes on the study in general: Long-lived donors exceeded aged donors in naive CD4+ cells and diversity.

The CDR3 is 11 residues long. Trimming removed 4 bases from V and 9 bases from J, with 9 bases in between. CDR1 is SGHTS and CDR2 is YDEGEE in the germline V gene. Alongside a J-beta primer mix, a sample-barcoded 5' primer served in a second PCR lasting roughly 7 to 12 cycles. The template-switch adaptor, which had 12 random nucleotides, put a tag on each cDNA molecule. TCRdb used MiXCR to reprocess the 5' RACE reads, holding one entry per CDR3 protein. The sample has about 1.8 million distinct CDR3 sequences; approximately 50% are singletons. This chain uses TRBV5-8 with TRBJ2-3; D possibly corresponds to TRBD2 (6 bases). The sequence derives from a woman in her thirties or forties in good health. The sequenced sample consisted of blood. CDR3 coding DNA: TGTGCCAGCAGCCCTAGCGCCACGCAGTATTTT. As protein: CASSPSATQYF.